The 31 T cell receptor beta chains given below trace back to one sample, sequenced in a study of T-cell reconstitution after alpha-beta-depleted transplantation in children. Unique molecular identifiers were incorporated during preparation of the TCRbeta library. Each CDR3 protein gets one entry after TCRdb re-called the PCR reads with MiXCR. The table lists approximately 250,000 distinct CDR3 sequences, about 25% of them singletons. Source: PBMCs, taken before TCRalphabeta/CD19-depleted stem cell transplant. The source is a girl aged 2 to 9 with Fanconi anemia, due to receive a stem cell transplant.

In its sample, this clonotype was seen many times. The chain combines TRBV29-1 with TRBJ1-1, with a tentative D call TRBD1 (5 bases). Per germline, CDR1 SQVTM and CDR2 ANQGSEA. The CDR3 is 12 residues long. Here the CDR3 DNA reads TGCAGTGGGGTCAGGGAGGGTGGTGAAGCTTTCTTT. Protein: CSGVREGGEAFF.

The CDR3 here is CASSLWDRGRNEQYF. DNA of the CDR3: TGTGCCAGCAGTTTATGGGACAGGGGAAGAAACGAGCAGTACTTC. This sequence joins TRBV28 and TRBJ2-7, with 9 bases identical to TRBD1. Germline lookup yields CDR1 MDHEN and CDR2 SYDVKM. CDR3 length: 15 residues. Trimming cost V 0 bases and J 5 bases; bases outside gene matches: 5.

This chain joins TRBV28 and TRBJ2-7; D not certain. Germline assignment: CDR1 MDHEN and CDR2 SYDVKM. The CDR3 extends over 14 amino acids. Trimming pared 4 bases from V and 0 bases from J, leaving 10 bases between. The CDR3 bases are TGTGCCAGCAGTTGGACCTCACGCTCCTACGAGCAGTACTTC. As protein: CASSWTSRSYEQYF.

In this sample, this clonotype turned up many times. The CDR3 DNA is TGCAGCGTAGTGACTAGCGGGAGGGACCCTTCCTACAATGAGCAGTTCTTC. Translation gives CSVVTSGRDPSYNEQFF. This chain uses TRBV29-1 with TRBJ2-1, with 14 bases aligning to TRBD2. V shed 6 bases and J 1 base; nucleotides not matched to a gene: 8. The CDR3 has 17 amino acids. Germline assignment: CDR1 SQVTM and CDR2 ANQGSEA.

The chain couples TRBV20-1 to TRBJ1-1; 8 bases align to TRBD1. Germline V lookup: CDR1 DFQATT, CDR2 SNEGSKA (reference sequence). With V trimmed by 3 bases and J by 0 bases, 6 bases remained unmatched. This CDR3 region has 15 residues. The CDR3 DNA reads as TGCAGTGCTAGTAGGGACAGGCTAGTGAACACTGAAGCTTTCTTT. Translation gives CSASRDRLVNTEAFF.

This clonotype came up many times. This sequence joins TRBV20-1 and TRBJ2-3; 14 bases are shared with TRBD2. V shed 3 bases and J 3 bases; nucleotides not matched to a gene: 2. Germline CDR1 and CDR2: DFQATT and SNEGSKA (reference sequence). The CDR3 covers 15 residues. The CDR3 region is CSASGLAGGTDTQYF. DNA of the CDR3: TGCAGTGCTAGTGGACTAGCGGGGGGAACAGATACGCAGTATTTT.

This clonotype was found many times. This chain connects TRBV29-1 to TRBJ2-1; D possibly corresponds to TRBD1 (5 bases). The CDR3 spans 13 residues. The V and J ends lost 6 bases and 2 bases respectively, with 11 bases between them. Per the germline V gene, CDR1 is SQVTM and CDR2 is ANQGSEA. The CDR3 sequence is CSVEQDTYNEQFF. In DNA, the CDR3 is TGCAGCGTCGAACAGGACACCTACAATGAGCAGTTCTTC.

The chain links TRBV29-1 to TRBJ1-4; no reliable D call. This CDR3 contains 12 residues. From germline, CDR1 is SQVTM and CDR2 ANQGSEA. Trimming pared 4 bases from V and 7 bases from J, leaving 10 bases between. The CDR3 sequence is CSVAVSTEKLFF. CDR3 coding DNA: TGCAGCGTTGCCGTCTCCACTGAAAAACTGTTTTTT. Supplemented by reference TRBV29-1 and TRBJ1-4, the full variable domain reads SAVISQKPSRDICQRGTSLTIQCQVDSQVTMMFWYRQQPGQSLTLIATANQGSEATYESGFVIDKFPISRPNLTFSTLTVSNMSPEDSSIYLCSVAVSTEKLFFGSGTQLSVL.

The CDR3 loop reads CASSLDEYNEQFF. The CDR3 bases are TGTGCCAGCAGCTTAGACGAATACAATGAGCAGTTCTTC. This sequence joins TRBV7-2 and TRBJ2-1; no firm D call. Looked up from germline, CDR1 is SGHTA and CDR2 is FQGNSA. The CDR3 covers 13 residues. Trimming stripped 1 base from V and 4 bases from J, with 5 bases between.

This clonotype was observed at least ten times. The chain carries TRBV29-1 and TRBJ1-2; no clear D. CDR1 SQVTM and CDR2 ANQGSEA come from the germline V gene. Trimming stripped 8 bases from V and 3 bases from J, with 16 bases between. This CDR3 has 13 residues. The chain's CDR3 is CSLWSGFDYGYTF. CDR3 in DNA: TGCAGCCTTTGGTCGGGTTTCGACTATGGCTACACCTTC.

The chain carries TRBV20-1 and TRBJ2-6, with D uncertain. V shed 2 bases and J shed 1 base, with 6 bases lying between them. Germline loops: CDR1 DFQATT, CDR2 SNEGSKA (reference sequence). The CDR3 is made up of 14 amino acids. CDR3 residues: CSARTGSGANVLTF. The CDR3 DNA reads TGCAGTGCTAGAACGGGTTCTGGGGCCAACGTCCTGACTTTC.

The rearrangement uses TRBV20-1 and TRBJ2-1, with 7 bases lining up with TRBD1. With 1 base clipped from V and 0 bases from J, the junction kept 6 bases outside the gene matches. Germline CDR1 and CDR2: DFQATT and SNEGSKA (reference sequence). The CDR3 has 16 residues. DNA of the CDR3: TGCAGTGCTAGAGTCAGACAGGGAAGCTCCTACAATGAGCAGTTCTTC. It yields the protein CSARVRQGSSYNEQFF.

This chain connects TRBV28 to TRBJ1-5, with 8 nucleotides matching TRBD1. V dropped 2 bases and J dropped 6; count of bases not matched to a gene: 6. The CDR3 length is 15 residues. Germline V gene sequence: CDR1 MDHEN, CDR2 SYDVKM. In nucleotides, the CDR3 is TGTGCCAGCAGTTTAAGGGGAACAGGGGGTCAGCCCCAGCATTTT. Translated: CASSLRGTGGQPQHF.

This clonotype was observed many times. The genes are TRBV29-1 and TRBJ2-7, with TRBD1 identical over 7 bases. J lost 3 bases, V lost 4 bases, and 9 bases had no gene match. This CDR3 has 14 residues. Per the germline V gene, CDR1 is SQVTM and CDR2 is ANQGSEA. The CDR3 DNA sequence: TGCAGCGTTGGGGGCAGGGGGATGCACTACGAGCAGTACTTC. Translated: CSVGGRGMHYEQYF.

This clonotype came up many times. This chain uses TRBV29-1 with TRBJ1-3, with unresolved D. This CDR3 has 12 residues. V was cut by 5 bases and J by 2 bases, with 7 bases left in between. Per germline, CDR1 SQVTM and CDR2 ANQGSEA. In DNA, the CDR3 is TGCAGCGTTTTAGGAGCTGGAAACACCATATATTTT. It specifies CSVLGAGNTIYF.

This clonotype was detected only a few times. The chain uses TRBV5-1 and TRBJ2-1; no clear D gene. Trimming left V 1 base short and J 6 bases short, with 5 bases between. CDR3 length: 12 amino acids. Germline V gene data show CDR1 as SGHRS and CDR2 as YFSETQ. The CDR3: CASSLQVNEQFF. CDR3 coding DNA: TGCGCCAGCAGCTTGCAGGTCAATGAGCAGTTCTTC.

The V call is TRBV6-6, the J call TRBJ2-5; D remains unclear. Trimming removed 6 bases from V and 5 bases from J, with 13 bases in between. CDR3 length: 13 amino acids. The germline V gene has CDR1 MNHNY and CDR2 SVGAGI (reference sequence). CDR3 nucleotides: TGTGCCAGCAGGACGACAATCTTGGAGACCCAGTACTTC. Translating it yields CASRTTILETQYF.

The chain recombines TRBV11-2 with TRBJ2-5; weak D call: TRBD1 (6 bases). The V end was cut by 4 bases, the J end by 1 base, with 10 bases between. The CDR3 length is 14 residues. CDR1 and CDR2 (germline): SGHAT, FQNNGV. In nucleotides, the CDR3 is TGTGCCAGCAGCTCCGACAGGCCCCAAGAGACCCAGTACTTC. Translated, it gives CASSSDRPQETQYF.

The J gene is TRBJ2-7, the V gene TRBV10-3; no definite D call. V was cut by 0 bases and J by 4 bases, with 16 bases left in between. CDR1 ENHRY and CDR2 SYGVKD come from the germline V gene. This CDR3 spans 16 amino acids. DNA for the CDR3: TGTGCCATCAGTGAGTCGAAGTTGAGTTACTCTTACGAGCAGTACTTC. Its protein product is CAISESKLSYSYEQYF.

This clonotype was detected ten times or more. J is TRBJ1-2 and V is TRBV25-1; D is uncertain. Germline CDR1 is MGHDK and CDR2 is SYGVNS. Deletions cut 0 bases from V and 6 bases from J, with 8 bases between. This CDR3 has 13 amino acids. CDR3 nucleotide sequence: TGTGCCAGCAGTGAATACCTCTCCGATGGCTACACCTTC. As protein: CASSEYLSDGYTF.

The chain recombines TRBV20-1 with TRBJ2-7; TRBD1 aligns across 9 bases. The V gene's germline CDR1 is DFQATT and CDR2 SNEGSKA (reference sequence). This CDR3 has 13 residues. V dropped 1 base and J dropped 9; count of bases not matched to a gene: 7. CDR3: CSARVSGQGGQYF. The CDR3 bases are TGCAGTGCTAGAGTCTCGGGACAGGGCGGGCAGTACTTC.

This clonotype was recorded at least ten times. The chain links TRBV6-5 to TRBJ2-5; D perhaps matches TRBD1 (5 bases). Germline CDR1 reads MNHEY; CDR2 reads SVGAGI. The CDR3 is 11 residues long. V shed 6 bases and J shed 7 bases, with 9 bases lying between them. The CDR3 sequence: CASSRAPTQYF. The CDR3 nucleotides read TGTGCCAGCAGCAGGGCCCCGACCCAGTACTTC.

This clonotype was seen ten or more times. The V gene is TRBV11-2, the J gene TRBJ2-7; D is perhaps TRBD1 (5 bases). Germline CDR1 SGHAT, CDR2 FQNNGV. V gave up 5 bases and J gave up 3 bases, with 17 bases separating them. The CDR3 has 15 amino acids. CDR3 bases: TGTGCCAGCAGCCATCCGAGACAGCTTCTCTACGAGCAGTACTTC. Protein product: CASSHPRQLLYEQYF.

The chain links TRBV7-2 to TRBJ2-7; 7 bases fit TRBD2. CDR1 is SGHTA and CDR2 is FQGNSA in the germline V gene. The CDR3 sequence is 14 residues long. V gave up 3 bases and J gave up 4 bases; unmatched junction bases: 6. The CDR3 bases are TGTGCCAGCAGCTTGCGACTAGCTCGGTACGAGCAGTACTTC. It yields the protein CASSLRLARYEQYF.

The gene calls are TRBV5-1 and TRBJ1-2; the match to TRBD1 covers 8 bases. CDR1 is SGHRS, CDR2 YFSETQ, per germline. CDR3 length: 14 amino acids. The J segment lost 7 bases and the V segment lost 3 bases, leaving 8 bases of the junction unmatched. The CDR3 bases are TGCGCCAGCAGCTCCGCGGACACAGGGGGTGGCTACACCTTC. It specifies CASSSADTGGGYTF.

This clonotype was seen many times. The chain uses TRBV12-3 or TRBV12-4 and TRBJ2-4, with unresolved D. The CDR3 extends over 14 amino acids. V lost 6 bases and J lost 6, with 15 bases in between. The CDR3: CASSSLTSGNIQYF. The CDR3 DNA follows: TGTGCCAGCAGCTCACTTACTTCCGGAAACATTCAGTACTTC.

This clonotype has a count of ten or more. The chain uses TRBV12-3 or TRBV12-4 and TRBJ2-6; D is undetermined. The CDR3 is 15 residues long. V was trimmed by 1 base and J by 2 bases, leaving 6 bases between them. CDR3 region: CASSLEGAGANVLTF. CDR3 coding DNA: TGTGCCAGCAGTTTAGAGGGCGCTGGGGCCAACGTCCTGACTTTC.

This rearrangement joins TRBV2 to TRBJ2-7; D unresolved. In germline, CDR1 is SNHLY, CDR2 FYNNEI. V lost 3 bases to trimming and J lost 5 bases, with 14 bases between them. The CDR3 loop spans 14 amino acids. The CDR3 loop reads CASSEYPSSNEQYF. The CDR3 DNA follows: TGTGCCAGCAGTGAGTATCCCTCTTCGAACGAGCAGTACTTC.

This clonotype was observed at least ten times. V is TRBV6-5 and J is TRBJ2-2, with D hard to call. Trimming left V 0 bases short and J 4 bases short, with 9 bases between. The CDR3 loop spans 15 amino acids. Germline V gives CDR1 MNHEY, CDR2 SVGAGI. The CDR3 sequence is CASSYSSLGTGELFF. DNA of the CDR3: TGTGCCAGCAGTTACTCGAGCCTCGGCACCGGGGAGCTGTTTTTT.

The chain joins TRBV28 to TRBJ2-5; a weak D match, TRBD1 (5 bases). Per germline, CDR1 MDHEN and CDR2 SYDVKM. This CDR3 spans 15 amino acids. V was trimmed by 2 bases and J by 0 bases, leaving 10 bases between them. The DNA for the CDR3 is TGTGCCAGCAGTTTAAGGAGACAGAACCAAGAGACCCAGTACTTC. It specifies CASSLRRQNQETQYF.

This chain connects TRBV5-1 to TRBJ2-5; D possibly corresponds to TRBD1 (6 bases). Germline CDR1 and CDR2: SGHRS and YFSETQ. The CDR3 length is 13 residues. The V end lost 3 bases, the J end lost 7 bases, and 13 bases lay between the germline ends. The DNA for the CDR3 is TGCGCCAGCAGCTACACAGGGAAAGGGACCCAGTACTTC. As protein: CASSYTGKGTQYF.